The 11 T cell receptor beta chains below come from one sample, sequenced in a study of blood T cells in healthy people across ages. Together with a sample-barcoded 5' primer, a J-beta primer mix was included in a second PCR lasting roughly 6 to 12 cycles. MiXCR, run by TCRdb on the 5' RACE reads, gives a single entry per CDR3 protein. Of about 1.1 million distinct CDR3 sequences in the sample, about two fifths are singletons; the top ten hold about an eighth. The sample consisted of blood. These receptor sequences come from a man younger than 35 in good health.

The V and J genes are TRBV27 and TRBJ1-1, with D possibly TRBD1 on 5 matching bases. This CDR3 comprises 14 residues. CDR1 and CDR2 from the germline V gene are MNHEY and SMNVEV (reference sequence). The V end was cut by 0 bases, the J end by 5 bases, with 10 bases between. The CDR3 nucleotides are TGTGCCAGCAGTTTATCGCGAGGGGTTACTGAAGCTTTCTTT. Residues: CASSLSRGVTEAFF.

CDR3 coding DNA: TGTGCCAGCAGTGAAGAAGGGCGGACTCAAGAGACCCAGTACTTC. Translating gives CASSEEGRTQETQYF. The chain employs TRBV6-1 and TRBJ2-5; D is possibly TRBD2 (5 bases). Trimming removed 1 base at V and 2 bases at J, with 11 bases between. The CDR3 is 15 residues long. Germline assignment: CDR1 MNHNS and CDR2 SASEGT.

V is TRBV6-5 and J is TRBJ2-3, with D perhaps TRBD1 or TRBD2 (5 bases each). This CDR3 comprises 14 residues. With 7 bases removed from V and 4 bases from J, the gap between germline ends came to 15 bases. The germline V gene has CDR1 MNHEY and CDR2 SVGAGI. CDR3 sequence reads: CASNLSGGSDTQYF. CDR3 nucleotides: TGTGCCAGCAACCTTTCTGGGGGTTCAGATACGCAGTATTTT.

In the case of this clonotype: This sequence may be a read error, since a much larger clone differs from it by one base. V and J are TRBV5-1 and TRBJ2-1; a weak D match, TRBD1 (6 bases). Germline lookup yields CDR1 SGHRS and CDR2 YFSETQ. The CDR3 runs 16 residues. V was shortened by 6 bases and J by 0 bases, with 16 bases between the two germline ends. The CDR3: CASNSGDGCSYNEQFF. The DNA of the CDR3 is TGCGCCAGCAACTCAGGGGACGGCTGCTCCTACAATGAGCAGTTCTTC.

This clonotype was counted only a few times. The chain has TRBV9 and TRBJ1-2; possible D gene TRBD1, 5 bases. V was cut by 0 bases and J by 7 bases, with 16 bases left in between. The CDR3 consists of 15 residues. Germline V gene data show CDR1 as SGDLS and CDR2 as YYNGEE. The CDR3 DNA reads TGTGCCAGCAGCGTAGACCCAGGGACGATTGGTGGCTACACCTTC. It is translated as CASSVDPGTIGGYTF.

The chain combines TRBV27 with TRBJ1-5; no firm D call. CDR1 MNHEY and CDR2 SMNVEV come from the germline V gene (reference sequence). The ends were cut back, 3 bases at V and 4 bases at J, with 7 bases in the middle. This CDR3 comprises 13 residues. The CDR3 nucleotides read TGTGCCAGCAGTTTGTTGCTAAATCAGCCCCAGCATTTT. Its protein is CASSLLLNQPQHF.

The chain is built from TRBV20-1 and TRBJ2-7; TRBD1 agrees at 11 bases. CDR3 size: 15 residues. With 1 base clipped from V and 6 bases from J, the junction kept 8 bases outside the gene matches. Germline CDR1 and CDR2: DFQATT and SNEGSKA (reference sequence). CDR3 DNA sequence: TGCAGTGCTAGAGGGGACAGGGGGTCTCTAACCGAGCAGTACTTC. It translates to CSARGDRGSLTEQYF.

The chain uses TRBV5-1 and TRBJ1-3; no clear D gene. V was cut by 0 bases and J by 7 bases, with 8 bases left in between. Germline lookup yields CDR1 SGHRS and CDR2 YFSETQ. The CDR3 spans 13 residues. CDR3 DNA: TGCGCCAGCAGCTTGGACTCCCCGAACACCATATATTTT. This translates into CASSLDSPNTIYF.

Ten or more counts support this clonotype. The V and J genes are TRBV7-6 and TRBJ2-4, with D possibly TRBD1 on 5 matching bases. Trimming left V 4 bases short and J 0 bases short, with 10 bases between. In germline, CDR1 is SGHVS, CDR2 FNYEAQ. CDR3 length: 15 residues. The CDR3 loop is CASSSGPVAKNIQYF. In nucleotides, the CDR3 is TGTGCCAGCAGCTCAGGGCCAGTAGCCAAAAACATTCAGTACTTC. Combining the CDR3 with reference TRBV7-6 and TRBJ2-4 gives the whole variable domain GAGVSQSPRYKVTKRGQDVALRCDPISGHVSLYWYRQALGQGPEFLTYFNYEAQQDKSGLPNDRFSAERPEGSISTLTIQRTEQRDSAMYRCASSSGPVAKNIQYFGAGTRLSVL.

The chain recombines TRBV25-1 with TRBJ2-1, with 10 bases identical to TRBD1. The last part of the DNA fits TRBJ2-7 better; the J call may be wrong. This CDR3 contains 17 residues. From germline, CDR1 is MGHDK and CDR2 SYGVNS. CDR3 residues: CASSEYLGQGSYNEQYF. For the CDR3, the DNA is TGTGCCAGCAGTGAATATTTGGGACAGGGGTCCTACAATGAGCAGTACTTC.

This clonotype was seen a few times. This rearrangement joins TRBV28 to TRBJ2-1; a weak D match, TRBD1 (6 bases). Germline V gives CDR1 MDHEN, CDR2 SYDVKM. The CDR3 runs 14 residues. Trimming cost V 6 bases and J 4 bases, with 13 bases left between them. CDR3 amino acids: CASSQGRGYNEQFF. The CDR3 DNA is TGTGCCAGCAGCCAGGGGCGAGGATACAATGAGCAGTTCTTC.